This T cell receptor (beta chain) was identified during a study of blood T cell repertoires in COVID-19. Background on the study: Samples came from the United States, Italy and Spain, spanning acute and convalescent COVID-19. The analysed material was cDNA or gDNA that came from T cells, B-cell-depleted T cells, or PBMCs.

Here immunoSEQ multiplex PCR was the method, and the copy in TCRdb shows in-frame clones only, minus some. The sample yields approximately 83,000 clones, 75% to 85% seen once. Sequencing was carried out using peripheral blood. The TCR sequence derives from a woman aged 80 or over with acute or convalescent COVID-19.

CDR3 residues: CASSLQGGYGYTF. The CDR3, as DNA: TGTGCCAGCAGCTTACAGGGCGGCTATGGCTACACCTTC. The chain recombines TRBV7-3 with TRBJ1-2; maybe TRBD1 (5 bases). The CDR3 extends over 13 amino acids. V was cut by 2 bases and J by 4 bases, with 8 bases left in between. CDR1 is SGHTA, CDR2 FQGTGA, per germline. Combining the CDR3 with reference TRBV7-3 and TRBJ1-2 gives the whole variable domain GAGVSQTPSNKVTEKGKYVELRCDPISGHTALYWYRQSLGQGPEFLIYFQGTGAADDSGLPNDRFFAVRPEGSVSTLKIQRTERGDSAVYLCASSLQGGYGYTFGSGTRLTVV.